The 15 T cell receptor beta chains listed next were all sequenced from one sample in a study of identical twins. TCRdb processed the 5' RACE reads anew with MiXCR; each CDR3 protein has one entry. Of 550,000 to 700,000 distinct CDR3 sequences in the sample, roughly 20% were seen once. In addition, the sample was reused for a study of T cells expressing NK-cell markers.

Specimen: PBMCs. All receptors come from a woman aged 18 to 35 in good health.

CDR3 bases: TGTGCCAGTAGAAGACTAGCGGGAGGGCCGGGCAATGAGCAGTTCTTC. It yields the protein CASRRLAGGPGNEQFF. V usage is TRBV19 and J usage is TRBJ2-1; 14 bases are shared with TRBD2. This CDR3 has 16 residues. Germline V gives CDR1 LNHDA, CDR2 SQIVND (reference sequence). V dropped 6 bases and J dropped 6; count of bases not matched to a gene: 7.

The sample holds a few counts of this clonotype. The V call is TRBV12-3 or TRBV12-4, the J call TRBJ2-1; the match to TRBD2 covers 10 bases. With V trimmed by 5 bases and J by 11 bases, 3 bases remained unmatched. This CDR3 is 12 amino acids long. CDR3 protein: CASSMGLAQQFF. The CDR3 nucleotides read TGTGCCAGCAGTATGGGACTAGCGCAGCAGTTCTTC.

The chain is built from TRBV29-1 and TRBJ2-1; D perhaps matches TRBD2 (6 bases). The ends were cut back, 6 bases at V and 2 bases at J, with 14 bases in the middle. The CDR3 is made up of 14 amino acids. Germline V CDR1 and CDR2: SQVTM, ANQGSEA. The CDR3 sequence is CSVASAYAYNEQFF. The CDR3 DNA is TGCAGCGTGGCTAGCGCGTATGCCTACAATGAGCAGTTCTTC.

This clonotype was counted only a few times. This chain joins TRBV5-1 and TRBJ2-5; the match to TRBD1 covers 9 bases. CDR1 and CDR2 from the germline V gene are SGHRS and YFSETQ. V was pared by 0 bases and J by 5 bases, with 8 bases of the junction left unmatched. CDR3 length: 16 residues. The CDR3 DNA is TGCGCCAGCAGCTTGGTAACAGGGGGCGCGGGGGAGACCCAGTACTTC. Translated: CASSLVTGGAGETQYF.

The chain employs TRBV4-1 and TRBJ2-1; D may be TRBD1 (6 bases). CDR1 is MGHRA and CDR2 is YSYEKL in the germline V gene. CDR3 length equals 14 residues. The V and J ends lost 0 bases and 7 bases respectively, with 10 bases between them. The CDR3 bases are TGCGCCAGCAGCCAAGATAACAGGGCGAATGAGCAGTTCTTC. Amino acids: CASSQDNRANEQFF.

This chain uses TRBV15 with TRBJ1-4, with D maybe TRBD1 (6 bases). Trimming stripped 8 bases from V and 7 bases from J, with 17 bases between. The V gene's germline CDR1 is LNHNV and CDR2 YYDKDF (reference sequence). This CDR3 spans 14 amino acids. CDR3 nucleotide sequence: TGTGCCACCGGGCGGGGGGGCGCTGGTGAAAAACTGTTTTTT. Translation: CATGRGGAGEKLFF.

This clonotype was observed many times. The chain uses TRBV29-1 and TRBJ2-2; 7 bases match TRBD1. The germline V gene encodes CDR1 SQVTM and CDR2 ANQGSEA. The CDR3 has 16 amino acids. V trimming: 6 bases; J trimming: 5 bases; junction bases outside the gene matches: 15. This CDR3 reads CSVGTSTGYDTGELFF. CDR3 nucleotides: TGCAGCGTCGGAACGTCGACAGGGTACGATACCGGGGAGCTGTTTTTT.

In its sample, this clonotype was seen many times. In DNA, the CDR3 is TGCGCCAGCAGTGCTGACAGTAACTATGGCTACACCTTC. It codes for CASSADSNYGYTF. The rearrangement links TRBV10-1 to TRBJ1-2, with a possible D match to TRBD1 (5 bases). Per germline, CDR1 WNHNN and CDR2 SYGVQD (reference sequence). V gave up 4 bases and J gave up 1 base, with 7 bases separating them. This CDR3 spans 13 amino acids.

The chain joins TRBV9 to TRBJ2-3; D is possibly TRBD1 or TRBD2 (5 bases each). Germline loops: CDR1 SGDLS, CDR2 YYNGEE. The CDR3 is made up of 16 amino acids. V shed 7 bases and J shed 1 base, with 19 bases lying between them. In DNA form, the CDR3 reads TGTGCCAGCTCACCCCGGGGCAATAGCGGCACAGATACGCAGTATTTT. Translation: CASSPRGNSGTDTQYF.

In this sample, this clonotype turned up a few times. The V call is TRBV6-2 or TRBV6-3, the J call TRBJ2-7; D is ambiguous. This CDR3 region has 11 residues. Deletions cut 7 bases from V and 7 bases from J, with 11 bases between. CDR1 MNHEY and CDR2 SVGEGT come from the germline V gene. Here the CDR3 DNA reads TGTGCCAGCACCAGCAGTGGTGAGCAGTACTTC. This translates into CASTSSGEQYF.

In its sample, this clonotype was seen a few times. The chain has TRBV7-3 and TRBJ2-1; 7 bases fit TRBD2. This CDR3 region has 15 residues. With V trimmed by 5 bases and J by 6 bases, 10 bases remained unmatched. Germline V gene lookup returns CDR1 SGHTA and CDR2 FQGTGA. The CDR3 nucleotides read TGTGCCAGCAGCCCTCTCCGCGGGGGAAGCAATGAGCAGTTCTTC. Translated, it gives CASSPLRGGSNEQFF.

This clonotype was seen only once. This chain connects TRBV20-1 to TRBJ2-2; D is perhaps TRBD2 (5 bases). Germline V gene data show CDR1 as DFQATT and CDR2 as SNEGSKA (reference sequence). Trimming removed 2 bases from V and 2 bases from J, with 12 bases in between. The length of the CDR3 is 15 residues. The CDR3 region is CSARKLGSNTGELFF. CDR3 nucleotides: TGCAGTGCTAGAAAACTAGGGAGCAACACCGGGGAGCTGTTTTTT.

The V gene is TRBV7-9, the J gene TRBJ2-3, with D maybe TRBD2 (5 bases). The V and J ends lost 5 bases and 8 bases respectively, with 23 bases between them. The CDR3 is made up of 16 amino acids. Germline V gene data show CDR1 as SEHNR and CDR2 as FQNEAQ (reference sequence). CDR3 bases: TGTGCCAGCAGCCCCTCCCGGACTGCTGGACTCCTTACGCAGTATTTT. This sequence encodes CASSPSRTAGLLTQYF. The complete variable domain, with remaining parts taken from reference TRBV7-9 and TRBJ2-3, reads DTGVSQNPRHKITKRGQNVTFRCDPISEHNRLYWYRQTLGQGPEFLTYFQNEAQLEKSRLLSDRFSAERPKGSFSTLEIQRTEQGDSAMYLCASSPSRTAGLLTQYFGPGTRLTVL.

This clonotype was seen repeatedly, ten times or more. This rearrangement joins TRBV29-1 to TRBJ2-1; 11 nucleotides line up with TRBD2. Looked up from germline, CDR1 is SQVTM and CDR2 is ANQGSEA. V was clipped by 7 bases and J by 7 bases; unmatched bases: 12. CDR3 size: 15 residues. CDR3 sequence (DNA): TGCAGCGGCCTAGCGGGAGGTGCTAGGTTGAATGAGCAGTTCTTC. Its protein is CSGLAGGARLNEQFF.

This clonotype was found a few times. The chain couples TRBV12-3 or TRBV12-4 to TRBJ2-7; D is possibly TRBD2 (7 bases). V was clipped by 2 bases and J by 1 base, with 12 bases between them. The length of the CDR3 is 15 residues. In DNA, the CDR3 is TGTGCCAGCAGTTTACGGGGGGCCGGGTCCTACGAGCAGTACTTC. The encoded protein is CASSLRGAGSYEQYF.